Shown below are 21 T cell receptor beta chains from a single sample sequenced in a study of response to subunit inactivated influenza vaccine. A single record per CDR3 protein comes from TCRdb applying MiXCR to the RT-PCR reads. The sample yields roughly 760,000 distinct CDR3 sequences, 21% seen once. The sample consisted of PBMCs from blood, taken less than 6 days after vaccination. The receptors here all came from a man aged 50-60 years who received an inactivated influenza vaccine.

This clonotype was found a few times. The J gene is TRBJ2-5, the V gene TRBV12-3 or TRBV12-4; 7 nucleotides agree with TRBD1. With V trimmed by 6 bases and J by 4 bases, 11 bases remained unmatched. The CDR3 has 15 amino acids. The CDR3 here is CASSVDGTVGETQYF. The CDR3 bases are TGTGCCAGCAGCGTAGACGGGACAGTAGGAGAGACCCAGTACTTC.

This clonotype was detected only a few times. V is TRBV3-1 and J is TRBJ2-7; 7 bases line up with TRBD2. Germline-derived CDR1 and CDR2 are LGHDT and YNNKEL (reference sequence). This CDR3 spans 14 amino acids. Trimming cost V 3 bases and J 4 bases; bases outside gene matches: 6. CDR3 in amino acids: CASSQGGSWYEQYF. The CDR3 bases are TGTGCCAGCAGCCAGGGCGGGAGTTGGTACGAGCAGTACTTC.

The V and J genes are TRBV9 and TRBJ2-5; D may correspond to TRBD1 or TRBD2 (5 bases each). CDR1 SGDLS and CDR2 YYNGEE come from the germline V gene. Between the trimmed V and J ends, which lost 3 bases and 1 base, there was a span of 7 bases. The CDR3 length is 13 residues. The chain's CDR3 is CASSAGLQETQYF. CDR3 in DNA: TGTGCCAGCAGCGCGGGGCTCCAAGAGACCCAGTACTTC.

The chain links TRBV7-3 to TRBJ2-3, with TRBD2 matching over 10 bases. This CDR3 has 16 residues. Germline lookup yields CDR1 SGHTA and CDR2 FQGTGA. With 4 bases clipped from V and 7 bases from J, the junction kept 11 bases outside the gene matches. Written as DNA, the CDR3 is TGTGCCAGCAGCTCAGGGTCGGCTAGCGGGAGAAATACGCAGTATTTT. Translated, it gives CASSSGSASGRNTQYF.

This clonotype was seen only a few times. The V and J genes are TRBV12-3 or TRBV12-4 and TRBJ1-2; 9 bases agree with TRBD1. CDR3 length: 16 residues. The trim removed 5 bases at V and 2 bases at J, leaving 9 bases unmatched. The CDR3 bases are TGTGCCAGCAGTACAAGGGACAGGGTATCGAACTATGGCTACACCTTC. Protein: CASSTRDRVSNYGYTF.

As regards this clonotype: A single base separates this from a much larger clone, so it may be a read error. The V and J genes are TRBV20-1 and TRBJ2-3; 7 bases are a match to TRBD1. Germline V gene data show CDR1 as DFQATT and CDR2 as SNEGSKA (reference sequence). This CDR3 comprises 14 residues. V was clipped by 4 bases and J by 3 bases; unmatched bases: 7. CDR3: CSAKGQRNTDTQYF. The CDR3, as DNA: TGCAGTGCTAAGGGACAGAGGAATACAGATACGCAGTATTTT.

CDR3 loop: CAISTAGSDNEQFF. Written as DNA, the CDR3 is TGTGCCATCAGTACGGCGGGCTCAGATAATGAGCAGTTCTTC. This chain joins TRBV10-3 and TRBJ2-1; possibly TRBD2 for D (5 bases). V was shortened by 5 bases and J by 7 bases, with 15 bases between the two germline ends. The CDR3 consists of 14 residues. Germline CDR1 reads ENHRY; CDR2 reads SYGVKD.

The chain is built from TRBV18 and TRBJ2-3, with D perhaps TRBD2 (5 bases). Germline CDR1 KGHSH, CDR2 LQKENI. The CDR3 totals 12 residues. Trimming removed 3 bases at V and 9 bases at J, with 10 bases between. The CDR3 region is CASSPPPGTQYF. DNA of the CDR3: TGTGCCAGCTCACCTCCTCCGGGGACGCAGTATTTT.

The chain combines TRBV6-4 with TRBJ2-2; a possible D gene is TRBD1 (6 bases). Germline CDR1 is MRHNA and CDR2 is SNTAGT. This CDR3 spans 13 amino acids. The V and J ends lost 4 bases and 7 bases respectively, with 10 bases between them. The CDR3 region is CASSAGAGGELFF. The CDR3 nucleotides are TGTGCCAGCAGTGCAGGGGCCGGCGGGGAGCTGTTTTTT.

This clonotype was counted a few times. This rearrangement joins TRBV6-5 to TRBJ2-3; possibly TRBD2 for D (6 bases). The CDR3 length is 16 residues. Germline CDR1 MNHEY, CDR2 SVGAGI. V lost 2 bases and J 0 bases, leaving 12 bases between the germline ends. The CDR3 spells CASSYSGLPSTDTQYF. The CDR3, as DNA: TGTGCCAGCAGTTACAGCGGACTACCCAGCACAGATACGCAGTATTTT.

This clonotype was seen a few times. This chain joins TRBV20-1 and TRBJ1-2, with a weak D call TRBD1 (5 bases). Deletions cut 3 bases from V and 0 bases from J, with 14 bases between. The germline gives CDR1 DFQATT, CDR2 SNEGSKA (reference sequence). The CDR3 is 15 residues long. The CDR3 coding sequence is TGCAGTGCTAGGACAGTCCTTTACCCTAACTATGGCTACACCTTC. This encodes CSARTVLYPNYGYTF.

The rearrangement joins TRBV6-4 to TRBJ2-3; D is ambiguous. There are 15 residues in the CDR3. Germline V lookup: CDR1 MRHNA, CDR2 SNTAGT. Trimming stripped 2 bases from V and 0 bases from J, with 9 bases between. The CDR3 DNA reads as TGTGCCAGCAGTGACCGAGGCAGGAGCACAGATACGCAGTATTTT. Protein sequence: CASSDRGRSTDTQYF.

The gene calls are TRBV28 and TRBJ2-5, with 10 bases lining up with TRBD2. The CDR3 runs to 15 residues. The germline V gene encodes CDR1 MDHEN and CDR2 SYDVKM. Trimming took 5 bases from V and 4 from J; bases not matched to a gene: 7. DNA for the CDR3: TGTGCCAGCAGTCCAGCGGGAGGGAACTTAGAGACCCAGTACTTC. This codes for CASSPAGGNLETQYF.

The chain has TRBV20-1 and TRBJ2-5; 7 bases agree with TRBD1. Trimming at V came to 3 bases and at J to 1 base, leaving 2 bases not matched to a gene. This CDR3 region has 13 residues. The germline V gene encodes CDR1 DFQATT and CDR2 SNEGSKA (reference sequence). The CDR3 here is CSASRGTQETQYF. CDR3 DNA sequence: TGCAGTGCTAGCAGGGGGACCCAAGAGACCCAGTACTTC.

The chain uses TRBV20-1 and TRBJ2-1; maybe TRBD2 (5 bases). Germline V gene sequence: CDR1 DFQATT, CDR2 SNEGSKA (reference sequence). The CDR3 has 16 amino acids. V lost 3 bases and J lost 8, with 23 bases in between. The CDR3 region is CSASNVMRLEVDEQFF. In nucleotides, the CDR3 is TGCAGTGCTAGTAATGTCATGCGTTTGGAGGTAGATGAGCAGTTCTTC.

This clonotype occurred a few times. This rearrangement joins TRBV5-1 to TRBJ2-5; TRBD1 agrees at 8 bases. This CDR3 is 15 amino acids long. The ends lost 0 bases at V and 0 bases at J; junction bases unmatched: 1. Germline CDR1 is SGHRS and CDR2 is YFSETQ. CDR3 DNA sequence: TGCGCCAGCAGCTTGGGACAGGGGCACCAAGAGACCCAGTACTTC. Translated, it gives CASSLGQGHQETQYF.

This clonotype was counted only a few times. The rearrangement joins TRBV5-6 to TRBJ2-1; a possible D gene is TRBD2 (5 bases). The CDR3 runs to 16 residues. V lost 4 bases, J lost 5 bases, and 19 bases lay in between. Germline V lookup: CDR1 SGHDT, CDR2 YYEEEE. The CDR3 loop is CASSRRRVRSDNEQFF. Here the CDR3 DNA reads TGTGCCAGCAGCCGACGGCGGGTGCGGTCGGACAATGAGCAGTTCTTC.

The chain links TRBV20-1 to TRBJ1-5; possibly TRBD1 for D (6 bases). The CDR3 runs to 14 residues. The V end was cut by 0 bases, the J end by 4 bases, with 10 bases between. CDR1 DFQATT and CDR2 SNEGSKA come from the germline V gene (reference sequence). CDR3 amino acids: CSARDLQGNQPQHF. DNA of the CDR3: TGCAGTGCTAGAGATCTCCAGGGGAATCAGCCCCAGCATTTT.

V gene TRBV2 combines with J gene TRBJ2-5, with D unresolved. Trimming removed 10 bases from V and 0 bases from J, with 9 bases in between. The CDR3 covers 12 residues. Germline-derived CDR1 and CDR2 are SNHLY and FYNNEI. In DNA, the CDR3 is TGTGCCATCCAGCAGTACCAAGAGACCCAGTACTTC. It yields the protein CAIQQYQETQYF. The complete variable domain, with remaining parts taken from reference TRBV2 and TRBJ2-5, reads EPEVTQTPSHQVTQMGQEVILRCVPISNHLYFYWYRQILGQKVEFLVSFYNNEISEKSEIFDDQFSVERPDGSNFTLKIRSTKLEDSAMYFCAIQQYQETQYFGPGTRLLVL.

This clonotype was counted between two and nine times. The chain has TRBV13 and TRBJ2-5, with D possibly called TRBD1 or TRBD2 (5 bases each). Trimming shortened V by 2 bases and J by 1 base, and 11 bases separated the two germline ends. The length of the CDR3 is 15 residues. Looked up from germline, CDR1 is PRHDT and CDR2 is FYEKMQ (reference sequence). CDR3 nucleotides: TGTGCCAGCAGCTTAACTTTGGGACCCCAAGAGACCCAGTACTTC. It translates to CASSLTLGPQETQYF.

The chain is built from TRBV20-1 and TRBJ1-2; 7 bases are a match to TRBD1. The junction had 13 bases not matched to a gene; V was cut back by 4 bases and J by 5 bases. CDR1 is DFQATT and CDR2 is SNEGSKA in the germline V gene (reference sequence). The CDR3 spans 15 residues. The CDR3 region is CSANDPYRGGYGYTF. CDR3 bases: TGCAGTGCTAACGATCCGTACAGGGGCGGGTATGGCTACACCTTC.